These 10 T cell receptor beta chains share one sample of origin, sequenced in a study of blood T cell repertoires in COVID-19. The table came from immunoSEQ multiplex PCR; TCRdb's copy has only in-frame clones and leaves some out. The table shows tens of thousands of clones, with more than 85% occurring only once. The sequencing sample was made of peripheral blood. These receptors came from a human donor with active COVID-19. The donor label of this sample is uncertain.

This chain uses TRBV5-4 with TRBJ2-1, with 14 bases lining up with TRBD2. Germline values: CDR1 SGHNT, CDR2 YYREEE (reference sequence). CDR3 length: 15 amino acids. V lost 5 bases to trimming and J lost 7 bases; unmatched junction nucleotides: 5. CDR3: CASRPGLAGVNEQFF. The CDR3 nucleotides are TGTGCCAGCAGGCCGGGACTAGCGGGGGTTAATGAGCAGTTCTTC.

The chain has TRBV15 and TRBJ1-4, with no clear D. CDR1 LNHNV and CDR2 YYDKDF come from the germline V gene (reference sequence). V was pared by 1 base and J by 4 bases, with 10 bases between. The CDR3 is 15 residues long. The CDR3 DNA reads as TGTGCCACCAGCAGAGGGGCAGGCGATAATGAAAAACTGTTTTTT. This translates into CATSRGAGDNEKLFF.

V usage is TRBV12-3 or TRBV12-4 and J usage is TRBJ1-4, with TRBD1 matching 7 bases. Trimming at V came to 6 bases and at J to 4 bases, leaving 2 bases not matched to a gene. The CDR3 is 13 residues long. The CDR3 bases are TGTGCCAGCAGGGGGACAGTTAATGAAAAACTGTTTTTT. Residues: CASRGTVNEKLFF.

The J gene is TRBJ1-3, the V gene TRBV5-1, with TRBD1 matching 8 bases. Trimming took 4 bases from V and 4 from J; bases not matched to a gene: 10. The germline V gene has CDR1 SGHRS and CDR2 YFSETQ. The CDR3 length is 16 residues. CDR3 coding DNA: TGCGCCAGCAGCCCCCAAGGACAGGGAGGAGGAAACACCATATATTTT. Translation: CASSPQGQGGGNTIYF.

The chain carries TRBV6-5 and TRBJ1-6; 9 bases are a match to TRBD1. The V and J ends lost 10 bases and 7 bases, in that order; junction bases with no gene match: 11. The CDR3 is 15 residues long. Germline V lookup: CDR1 MNHEY, CDR2 SVGAGI. DNA of the CDR3: TGTGCCACCTCAAGGACCGGGACAGGGAATTCACCCCTCCACTTT. The encoded protein is CATSRTGTGNSPLHF.

The chain joins TRBV6-2 or TRBV6-3 to TRBJ2-3; D possibly corresponds to TRBD2 (5 bases). Germline-derived CDR1 and CDR2 are MNHEY and SVGEGT. The ends were cut back, 5 bases at V and 1 base at J, with 13 bases in the middle. The CDR3 is 15 amino acids. The CDR3 region is CASSPFEGRTDTQYF. In DNA, the CDR3 is TGTGCCAGCAGTCCCTTTGAGGGCCGCACAGATACGCAGTATTTT.

V usage is TRBV18 and J usage is TRBJ1-1; D is unresolved. V dropped 2 bases and J dropped 7 bases, with 11 bases sitting between them. Looked up from germline, CDR1 is KGHSH and CDR2 is LQKENI. This CDR3 comprises 13 residues. In nucleotides, the CDR3 is TGTGCCAGCTCACCAGGGGAAGAGGGTGAAGCTTTCTTT. It translates to CASSPGEEGEAFF.

The J gene is TRBJ1-3, the V gene TRBV2; 7 positions match TRBD1. V lost 4 bases, J lost 4 bases, and 7 bases stayed unmatched. Per the germline V gene, CDR1 is SNHLY and CDR2 is FYNNEI. CDR3 size: 15 residues. The CDR3 coding sequence is TGTGCCAGCAGTGCCCTGGGGACAGTCGGAAACACCATATATTTT. The encoded protein is CASSALGTVGNTIYF.

V usage is TRBV28 and J usage is TRBJ2-7, with 10 bases matching TRBD1. The V segment lost 5 bases and the J segment 3 bases; nucleotides outside the gene matches: 10. CDR1 and CDR2 from the germline V gene are MDHEN and SYDVKM. The CDR3 length is 16 residues. The CDR3 loop is CASSLPTGTGDYEQYF. The DNA for the CDR3 is TGTGCCAGCAGTCTTCCAACCGGGACAGGGGACTACGAGCAGTACTTC. Using reference TRBV28 and TRBJ2-7 for the parts outside the CDR3, the full variable domain is DVKVTQSSRYLVKRTGEKVFLECVQDMDHENMFWYRQDPGLGLRLIYFSYDVKMKEKGDIPEGYSVSREKKERFSLILESASTNQTSMYLCASSLPTGTGDYEQYFGPGTRLTVT.

This chain joins TRBV6-1 and TRBJ2-1; 7 bases match TRBD2. Trimming removed 2 bases from V and 3 bases from J; junction bases left unmatched: 4. CDR3 length: 15 residues. Germline V gene lookup returns CDR1 MNHNS and CDR2 SASEGT. The CDR3 protein is CASSETGDYYNEQFF. For the CDR3, the DNA is TGTGCCAGCAGTGAAACCGGGGACTACTACAATGAGCAGTTCTTC.